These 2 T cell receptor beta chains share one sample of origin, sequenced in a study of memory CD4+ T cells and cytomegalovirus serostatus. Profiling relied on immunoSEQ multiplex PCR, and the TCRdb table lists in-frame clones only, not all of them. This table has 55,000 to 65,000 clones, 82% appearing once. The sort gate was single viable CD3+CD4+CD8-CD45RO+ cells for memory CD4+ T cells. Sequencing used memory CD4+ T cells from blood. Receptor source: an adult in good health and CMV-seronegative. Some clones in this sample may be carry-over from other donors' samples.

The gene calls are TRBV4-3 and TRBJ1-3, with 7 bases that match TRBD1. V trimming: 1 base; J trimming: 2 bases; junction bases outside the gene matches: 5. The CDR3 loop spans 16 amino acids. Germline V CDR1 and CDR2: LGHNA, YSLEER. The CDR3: CASSQVIQGPGNTIYF. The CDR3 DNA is TGCGCCAGCAGCCAAGTAATACAGGGGCCTGGAAACACCATATATTTT.

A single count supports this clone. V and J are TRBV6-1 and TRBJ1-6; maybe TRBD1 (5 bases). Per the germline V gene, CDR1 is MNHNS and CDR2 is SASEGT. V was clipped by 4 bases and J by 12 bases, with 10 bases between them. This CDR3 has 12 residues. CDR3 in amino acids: CASSVQVLPLHF. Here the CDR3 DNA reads TGTGCCAGCAGTGTACAGGTTCTACCCCTCCACTTT.